This is a list of T cell receptor beta chains from one sample in a study of post-analysis software for immune sequencing data. MiXCR, run by TCRdb on the PCR reads, gives a single entry per CDR3 protein. The table lists 750,000 to 950,000 distinct CDR3 sequences, 53% of them singletons, with over 4% in the top ten. Sequenced sample: blood. These receptors all come from a girl between 10 and 17 years old with multiple sclerosis. CDR3s include the opening cysteine and the closing phenylalanine or tryptophan. Each record gives: clone size, J gene, D gene, V gene, CDR3 DNA, CDR3 protein. D genes are given only for firm matches. Clone size, where shown, is once, few, many, or a class for clones that have expanded.

NA	TRBJ2-2	NA	TRBV29-1	TGCAGCGGGACTGACTCGGGGGCACTGAACACCGGGGAGCTGTTTTTT	CSGTDSGALNTGELFF
few	TRBJ2-7	NA	TRBV20-1	TGCAGTGCATCCCCTCGGGGTTTCGAGCAGTACTTC	CSASPRGFEQYF
NA	TRBJ2-7	NA	TRBV11-1	TGTGCCAGCAGCTCCCCTATGGACAACTACGAGCAGTACTTC	CASSSPMDNYEQYF
NA	TRBJ2-1	TRBD2	TRBV7-9	TGTGCCAGCAGCCCAGGGGCTAGCGGGGGGTCCAATGAGCAGTGCTTC	CASSPGASGGSNEQCF
NA	TRBJ2-3	NA	TRBV5-1	TGCGCCAGCAGCACACAGGGAGTCGGGTTCGGAACGGATACGCAGTATTTT	CASSTQGVGFGTDTQYF
NA	TRBJ2-3	NA	TRBV10-2	TGCGCCAGCAGTGAGACGGGTAGCACAGATACGCAGTATTTT	CASSETGSTDTQYF
once	TRBJ1-6	NA	TRBV12-3/TRBV12-4	TGTGCCAGCAGCTCATCGTGGGGGGACCGGCATAATTCACCCCTCCACTTT	CASSSSWGDRHNSPLHF
few	TRBJ2-1	NA	TRBV20-1	TGCAGTGCTAGTGAGGGACCACTAAGATACAATGAGCAGTTCTTC	CSASEGPLRYNEQFF
few	TRBJ2-5	TRBD1	TRBV12-3/TRBV12-4	TGTGCCAGCAGGGATCCGGGACAGGGGACGACCCAGTACTTC	CASRDPGQGTTQYF
NA	TRBJ2-5	NA	TRBV27	TGTGCCAGCGGGTGGGAGACCCAGTACTTC	CASGWETQYF
NA	TRBJ2-7	NA	TRBV20-1	TGCAGTGCTAGCCGGGGACGGACCTACGAGCAGTACTTC	CSASRGRTYEQYF
NA	TRBJ2-1	NA	TRBV5-1	TGCGCCAGCAGCCGCTCGGGACCCAGGGGAGTTAATGAGCAGTTCTTC	CASSRSGPRGVNEQFF
NA	TRBJ2-1	NA	TRBV24-1	TGTGCCACCAGTGATGCCAAGGGCGGCGGCTACAATGAGCAGTTCTTC	CATSDAKGGGYNEQFF
NA	TRBJ2-1	TRBD2	TRBV12-3/TRBV12-4	TGTGCCAGCAGCCAGACTAGCATAACCAAAAATGAGCAGTTCTTC	CASSQTSITKNEQFF
NA	TRBJ2-4	NA	TRBV29-1	TGCAGCGTGAATGTGCTGGGAAGAGGAGAGCAGTACTTC	CSVNVLGRGEQYF
NA	TRBJ2-7	TRBD2	TRBV6-5	TGTGCCAGCAGCCCCGGGAGGGGAGGCGAGCAGTACTTC	CASSPGRGGEQYF
NA	TRBJ2-7	TRBD1	TRBV5-1	TGCGCCAGCAGCTTGGGAGGGACAGAAACCTACGAGCAGTACTTC	CASSLGGTETYEQYF
few	TRBJ2-7	NA	TRBV4-2	TGTGCCAGCACCCCCGGGACCTTGGGCGAGCAGTACTTC	CASTPGTLGEQYF
few	TRBJ2-3	TRBD1	TRBV7-3	TGTGCCAGCAGCTTCGGACAGGGGGTTCAGTATTTT	CASSFGQGVQYF
once	TRBJ2-3	NA	TRBV10-1	TGCGCCAGCAGTGACGGTACAGGGTTAGATACGCAGTATTTT	CASSDGTGLDTQYF
NA	TRBJ2-1	TRBD2	TRBV7-9	TGTGCCAGCAGCTTGAACGGACTAGCAGTCGAGCAGTTCTTC	CASSLNGLAVEQFF
NA	TRBJ1-1	TRBD1	TRBV27	TGTGCCAGCAGTTTTGGACAGGGGAAGATGAACACTGAAGCTTTCTTT	CASSFGQGKMNTEAFF
NA	TRBJ2-3	TRBD2	TRBV7-2	TGTGCCAGCAGCTCTTCGACTAGCGGCGTAATGAACACAGATACGCAGTATTTT	CASSSSTSGVMNTDTQYF
NA	TRBJ1-2	TRBD1	TRBV20-1	TGCAGTGCTAGATCGGGACAGCTTCGGGGCTATGGCTACACCTTC	CSARSGQLRGYGYTF
NA	TRBJ2-4	NA	TRBV5-1	TGCGCCAGCGGCGGAGGGGGACCCAAAAACATTCAGTACTTC	CASGGGGPKNIQYF
NA	TRBJ2-1	NA	TRBV20-1	TGCAGTGCTAGGGTGACAGATGTGTACAATGAGCAGTTCTTC	CSARVTDVYNEQFF
NA	TRBJ2-4	NA	TRBV4-1	TGCGCCAGCAGCCAAGATAGAGTTTTGGGAAACATTCAGTACTTC	CASSQDRVLGNIQYF
NA	TRBJ2-5	NA	TRBV20-1	TGCAGTGCTAGAATGGGGGGAGAGACCCAGTACTTC	CSARMGGETQYF
few	TRBJ1-5	NA	TRBV6-5	TGTGCCAGCAGTTCCCACCGGGACATTCAGCCCCAGCATTTT	CASSSHRDIQPQHF
NA	TRBJ1-2	NA	TRBV12-3/TRBV12-4	TGTGCCAGCAGTCCTCGAGGAGGAAGGCCTAACTATGGCTACACCTTC	CASSPRGGRPNYGYTF
NA	TRBJ1-5	NA	TRBV6-1	TGTGCCAGCAGCCTTGTCGGGAGTGTTCAGCCCCAGCATTTT	CASSLVGSVQPQHF
NA	TRBJ2-3	NA	TRBV27	TGTGCCAGCAGCCCTACCCCCAGGGTAGCGGCAGATACGCAGTATTTT	CASSPTPRVAADTQYF
few	TRBJ2-1	NA	TRBV7-9	TGTGCCAGCAGCTTCGAGCGTGGTGAGCAGTTCTTC	CASSFERGEQFF
few	TRBJ2-4	NA	TRBV12-5	TGTGCTAGTGGTTTGACGCCGACGGGAAACATTCAGTACTTC	CASGLTPTGNIQYF
few	TRBJ2-1	TRBD2	TRBV29-1	TGCAGCGTCTTGACTAGCGGGGACTACAATGAGCAGTTCTTC	CSVLTSGDYNEQFF
NA	TRBJ2-7	NA	TRBV7-9	TGTGCCAGCAGCTTAGACGACGAGCAGTACTTC	CASSLDDEQYF
NA	TRBJ1-6	NA	TRBV20-1	TGCAGTGCCACCGGGGGAGAACGGTATAATTCACCCCTCCACTTT	CSATGGERYNSPLHF
once	TRBJ1-5	TRBD1	TRBV7-8	TGTGCCAGCAGCTTAGGGGCAGGGGGATTGGGGGATCAGCCCCAGCATTTT	CASSLGAGGLGDQPQHF
NA	TRBJ1-2	TRBD1	TRBV5-1	TGCGCCAGCAGCACTCAGGGGGCCCTCTATGGCTACACCTTC	CASSTQGALYGYTF
NA	TRBJ2-4	NA	TRBV12-3/TRBV12-4	TGTGCCAGCAGTTCCAAAAACATTCAGTACTTC	CASSSKNIQYF
NA	TRBJ2-1	NA	TRBV7-9	TGTGCCAGCAGCTTATTGGGGGGCAGCGACAATGAGCAGTTCTTC	CASSLLGGSDNEQFF
few	TRBJ1-1	NA	TRBV29-1	TGCAGCGTTGAAGTAAGGTCCAGCATGAACACTGAAGCTTTCTTT	CSVEVRSSMNTEAFF
few	TRBJ2-1	NA	TRBV10-3	TGTGCCATCAACAGCGGCACCACTCCCGATGAGCAGTTCTTC	CAINSGTTPDEQFF
NA	TRBJ2-5	TRBD2	TRBV12-3/TRBV12-4	TGTGCCAGCAGTTTCCCCGGACTAGCGAATGAGCAGTACTTC	CASSFPGLANEQYF
NA	TRBJ2-5	TRBD2	TRBV20-1	TGCAGTGCAGGGACTAGCGGGAGAGGGCAAGAGACCCAGTACTTC	CSAGTSGRGQETQYF
NA	TRBJ2-1	NA	TRBV7-3	TGTGCCAGCAGCTTAACCAACAGGGAGCTCGGCCTAGGTTCATACAATGAGCAGTTCTTC	CASSLTNRELGLGSYNEQFF
NA	TRBJ2-1	TRBD1	TRBV20-1	TGCAGTGCTAGAGCCGCAGGACAGGGCCACAATGAGCAGTTCTTC	CSARAAGQGHNEQFF
NA	TRBJ2-2	NA	TRBV5-1	TGCGCCAGCAGCTTACCCCCCGCCGGGGAGCTGTTTTTT	CASSLPPAGELFF
NA	TRBJ1-5	NA	TRBV7-8	TGTGCCAGCAGCTTACGGAGGGTGGGATTCAATCAGCCCCAGCATTTT	CASSLRRVGFNQPQHF
NA	TRBJ2-5	NA	TRBV12-3/TRBV12-4	TGTGCCAGCCGGAGGGCAGAGACCCAGTACTTC	CASRRAETQYF
NA	TRBJ2-1	TRBD2	TRBV7-9	TGTGCCAGCAGCCCCGGGACTAGCGGGAGAAACGATGAGCAGTTCTTC	CASSPGTSGRNDEQFF